This T cell receptor beta chain was sequenced for a study of technical replicates of blood from a few donors. This table comes from immunoSEQ multiplex PCR, and its TCRdb copy is limited to in-frame clones, with some not included. Counted here are approximately 100,000 clones, nearly 96% occurring once; the ten biggest clones make up approximately 0.2%. This clonotype was obtained from a human donor in good health. The material sequenced was T cells isolated from PBMCs.

CDR3 sequence: CASSHLDRGNYGYTF. CDR3 coding DNA: TGCGCCAGCAGCCACCTGGACAGGGGGAACTATGGCTACACCTTC. V is TRBV4-1 and J is TRBJ1-2, with 10 bases fitting TRBD1. The CDR3 length is 15 residues. With V trimmed by 3 bases and J by 2 bases, 3 bases remained unmatched. Germline values: CDR1 MGHRA, CDR2 YSYEKL.